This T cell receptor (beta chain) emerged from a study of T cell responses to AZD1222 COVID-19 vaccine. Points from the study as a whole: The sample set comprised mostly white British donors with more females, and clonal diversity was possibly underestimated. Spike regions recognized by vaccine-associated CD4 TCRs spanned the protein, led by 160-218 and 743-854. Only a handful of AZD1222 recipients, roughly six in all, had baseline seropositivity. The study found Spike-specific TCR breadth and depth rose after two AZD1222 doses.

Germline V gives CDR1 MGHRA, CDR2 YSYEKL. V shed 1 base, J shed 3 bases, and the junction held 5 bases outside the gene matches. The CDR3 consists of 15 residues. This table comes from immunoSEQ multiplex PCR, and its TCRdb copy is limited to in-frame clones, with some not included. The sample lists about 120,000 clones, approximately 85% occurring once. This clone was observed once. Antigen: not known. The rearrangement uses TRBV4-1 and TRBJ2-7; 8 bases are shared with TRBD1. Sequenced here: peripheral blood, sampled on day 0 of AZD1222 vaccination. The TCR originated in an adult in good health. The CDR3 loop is CASSQVQGAGYEQYF. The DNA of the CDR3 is TGCGCCAGCAGCCAAGTTCAGGGGGCCGGCTACGAGCAGTACTTC.